The 4 T cell receptor beta chains in this list originate from one sample, sequenced in a study of Graves' ophthalmopathy and Graves' hyperthyroidism. TCR beta CDR3 regions were amplified from RNA transcripts. Second-round multiplex PCR came after a first-round RT-PCR that employed HTBI primers. TCRdb reanalysed the multiplex PCR reads using MiXCR and keeps one entry per CDR3 protein. Of a few hundred thousand distinct CDR3 sequences in the sample, about a sixth were seen once. The specimen was peripheral blood. Receptors originate from an adult woman with stable Graves' hyperthyroidism.

This clonotype was picked up many times. Here the CDR3 reads CASSLSLRGGDTEAFF. The CDR3 bases are TGTGCCAGCAGCTTATCACTTCGGGGAGGGGACACTGAAGCTTTCTTT. The V call is TRBV11-2, the J call TRBJ1-1, with a weak D call TRBD1 (5 bases). The CDR3 extends over 16 amino acids. Deletions cut 2 bases from V and 3 bases from J, with 16 bases between. Germline V CDR1 and CDR2: SGHAT, FQNNGV.

This clonotype has a count of ten or more. This chain uses TRBV29-1 with TRBJ2-7; D possibly corresponds to TRBD1 (6 bases). CDR3 length equals 14 residues. Germline CDR1 SQVTM, CDR2 ANQGSEA. The V end was cut by 2 bases, the J end by 5 bases, with 16 bases between. CDR3 amino acids: CSVETRTDLDEQYF. CDR3 nucleotides: TGCAGCGTTGAAACCCGGACAGATTTGGACGAGCAGTACTTC.

This clonotype was observed many times. The chain combines TRBV7-9 with TRBJ2-5, with D perhaps matching TRBD2 (6 bases). Germline CDR1 reads SEHNR; CDR2 reads FQNEAQ (reference sequence). Trimming pared 4 bases from V and 5 bases from J, leaving 17 bases between. The CDR3 has 15 amino acids. CDR3 coding DNA: TGTGCCAGCAGCTCCACAGGACTAAATACGGAGACCCAGTACTTC. Translation gives CASSSTGLNTETQYF. The whole variable domain, filled in from reference TRBV7-9 and TRBJ2-5, reads DTGVSQNPRHKITKRGQNVTFRCDPISEHNRLYWYRQTLGQGPEFLTYFQNEAQLEKSRLLSDRFSAERPKGSFSTLEIQRTEQGDSAMYLCASSSTGLNTETQYFGPGTRLLVL.

This clonotype was seen a few times. V usage is TRBV30 and J usage is TRBJ1-5, with 9 nucleotides matching TRBD1. This CDR3 region has 13 residues. Losses at the gene ends were 4 bases for V and 6 bases for J; bases not matched to a gene: 4. CDR1 is GTSNPN, CDR2 SVGIG, per germline (reference sequence). CDR3 protein: CAWTTGGSQPQHF. The DNA for the CDR3 is TGTGCCTGGACGACAGGGGGAAGTCAGCCCCAGCATTTT. The whole variable domain, filled in from reference TRBV30 and TRBJ1-5, reads SQTIHQWPATLVQPVGSPLSLECTVEGTSNPNLYWYRQAAGRGLQLLFYSVGIGQISSEVPQNLSASRPQDRQFILSSKKLLLSDSGFYLCAWTTGGSQPQHFGDGTRLSIL.